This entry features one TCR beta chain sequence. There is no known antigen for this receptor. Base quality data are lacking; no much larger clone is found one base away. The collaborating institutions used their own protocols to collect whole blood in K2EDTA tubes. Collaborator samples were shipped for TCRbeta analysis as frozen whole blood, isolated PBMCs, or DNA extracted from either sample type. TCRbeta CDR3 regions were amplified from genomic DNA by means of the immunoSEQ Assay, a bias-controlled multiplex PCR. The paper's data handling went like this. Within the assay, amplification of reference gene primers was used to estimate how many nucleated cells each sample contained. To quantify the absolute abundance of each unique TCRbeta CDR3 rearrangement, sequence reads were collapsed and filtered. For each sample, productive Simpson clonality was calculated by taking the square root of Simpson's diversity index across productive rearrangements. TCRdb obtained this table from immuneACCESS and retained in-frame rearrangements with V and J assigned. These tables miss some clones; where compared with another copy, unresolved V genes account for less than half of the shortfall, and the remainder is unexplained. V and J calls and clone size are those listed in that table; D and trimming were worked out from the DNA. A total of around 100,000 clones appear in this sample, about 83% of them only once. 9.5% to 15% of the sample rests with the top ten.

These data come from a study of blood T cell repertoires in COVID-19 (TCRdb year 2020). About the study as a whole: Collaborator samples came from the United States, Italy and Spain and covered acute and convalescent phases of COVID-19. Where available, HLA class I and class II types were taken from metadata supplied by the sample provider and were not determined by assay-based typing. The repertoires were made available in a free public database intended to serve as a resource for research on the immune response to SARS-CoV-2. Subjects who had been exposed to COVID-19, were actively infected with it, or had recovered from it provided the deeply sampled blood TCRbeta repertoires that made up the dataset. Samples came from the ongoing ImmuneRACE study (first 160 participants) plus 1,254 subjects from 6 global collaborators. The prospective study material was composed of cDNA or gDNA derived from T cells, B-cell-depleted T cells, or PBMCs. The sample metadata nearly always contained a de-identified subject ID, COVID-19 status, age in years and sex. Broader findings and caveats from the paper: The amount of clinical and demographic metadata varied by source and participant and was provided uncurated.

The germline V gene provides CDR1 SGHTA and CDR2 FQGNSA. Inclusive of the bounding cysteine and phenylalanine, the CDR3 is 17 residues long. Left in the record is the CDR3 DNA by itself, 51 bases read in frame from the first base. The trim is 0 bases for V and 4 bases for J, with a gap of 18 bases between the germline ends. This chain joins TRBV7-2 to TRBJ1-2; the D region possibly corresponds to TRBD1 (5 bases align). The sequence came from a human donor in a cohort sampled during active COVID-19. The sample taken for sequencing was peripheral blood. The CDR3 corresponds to CASSLAIGREDSYGYTF. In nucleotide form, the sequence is TGTGCCAGCAGCTTAGCGATTGGCAGGGAAGATAGCTATGGCTACACCTTC.